The rows below give T cell receptor beta chains drawn from one sample of a study of Ad26.COV2.S vaccination and SARS-CoV-2 variants. The table came from immunoSEQ multiplex PCR; TCRdb's copy has only in-frame clones and leaves some out. The repertoire consists of 300,000 to 350,000 clones, with 86% occurring once and the leading ten covering under 2%. The source material was peripheral blood, sampled in a trial of Ad26.COV2.S vaccine versus placebo. Source of these receptors: a person between 18 and 65 years old who received the Ad26.COV2.S COVID-19 vaccine or a placebo. CDR3s include the opening cysteine and the closing phenylalanine or tryptophan. The order of the fields is CDR3 protein, CDR3 DNA, D gene, J gene, clone size, V gene. D genes are given only for firm matches. A clone size is listed for some rows: how often the clone was seen (once, few, many), or a class if it is expanded.

CDR3 protein: CASSLNSGLANYGYTF
CDR3 DNA: TGCGCCAGCAGCTTGAATAGCGGGCTCGCTAACTATGGCTACACCTTC
D gene: -
J gene: TRBJ1-2
clone size: -
V gene: TRBV5-1

CDR3 protein: CASSYTIQGPDTEAFF
CDR3 DNA: TGTGCCAGCAGTTACACCATACAGGGCCCAGACACTGAAGCTTTCTTT
D gene: -
J gene: TRBJ1-1
clone size: -
V gene: TRBV6-5

CDR3 protein: CASSYGQGWSSYGYTF
CDR3 DNA: TGTGCCAGCAGCTATGGACAGGGATGGTCTTCCTATGGCTACACCTTC
D gene: TRBD1
J gene: TRBJ1-2
clone size: -
V gene: TRBV11-2

CDR3 protein: CASSIDQPTGTGANVLTF
CDR3 DNA: TGTGCCAGTAGTATAGATCAGCCCACAGGGACTGGGGCCAACGTCCTGACTTTC
D gene: -
J gene: TRBJ2-6
clone size: -
V gene: TRBV19

CDR3 protein: CASSQGRARGGANTQYF
CDR3 DNA: TGCGCCAGCAGCCAAGGTCGGGCGCGGGGGGGCGCAAATACGCAGTATTTT
D gene: TRBD2
J gene: TRBJ2-3
clone size: -
V gene: TRBV4-1

CDR3 protein: CASSVYTGELFF
CDR3 DNA: TGTGCCAGCAGCGTTTACACCGGGGAGCTGTTTTTT
D gene: -
J gene: TRBJ2-2
clone size: -
V gene: TRBV9

CDR3 protein: CASSFGVWQPQHF
CDR3 DNA: TGTGCCAGCAGTTTCGGGGTTTGGCAGCCCCAGCATTTT
D gene: -
J gene: TRBJ1-5
clone size: -
V gene: TRBV27

CDR3 protein: CAIRLDSSGANVLTF
CDR3 DNA: TGTGCCATCAGGCTAGACAGCTCTGGGGCCAACGTCCTGACTTTC
D gene: -
J gene: TRBJ2-6
clone size: -
V gene: TRBV10-3

CDR3 protein: CASSQGGAWNTEAFF
CDR3 DNA: TGTGCCAGCAGCCAGGGGGGGGCCTGGAACACTGAAGCTTTCTTT
D gene: TRBD1
J gene: TRBJ1-1
clone size: -
V gene: TRBV6-2/TRBV6-3

CDR3 protein: CASSEITGVGPQGETQYF
CDR3 DNA: TGTGCCAGCAGTGAAATTACAGGGGTGGGGCCGCAGGGAGAGACCCAGTACTTC
D gene: TRBD1
J gene: TRBJ2-5
clone size: -
V gene: TRBV2

CDR3 protein: CASIPDSPIGELFF
CDR3 DNA: TGCGCCAGCATCCCGGACTCCCCTATCGGGGAGCTGTTTTTT
D gene: -
J gene: TRBJ2-2
clone size: -
V gene: TRBV5-1

CDR3 protein: CASSAPDRGNYEQYF
CDR3 DNA: TGTGCCAGCAGCGCTCCGGACAGGGGGAACTACGAGCAGTACTTC
D gene: TRBD1
J gene: TRBJ2-7
clone size: -
V gene: TRBV5-5

CDR3 protein: CASLDGGLNTEAFF
CDR3 DNA: TGTGCCAGCTTAGACGGGGGTCTGAACACTGAAGCTTTCTTT
D gene: -
J gene: TRBJ1-1
clone size: -
V gene: TRBV6-5

CDR3 protein: CASSSRGTGSEQYF
CDR3 DNA: TGTGCCAGCAGTTCCAGGGGGACGGGCTCCGAGCAGTACTTC
D gene: TRBD1
J gene: TRBJ2-7
clone size: -
V gene: TRBV6-5

CDR3 protein: CASSDRQGVSYEQYF
CDR3 DNA: TGTGCCAGCAGCGATAGACAGGGGGTTTCCTACGAGCAGTACTTC
D gene: TRBD1
J gene: TRBJ2-7
clone size: -
V gene: TRBV28

CDR3 protein: CATLPGTANEKLFF
CDR3 DNA: TGTGCCACCCTGCCCGGGACAGCTAATGAAAAACTGTTTTTT
D gene: TRBD1
J gene: TRBJ1-4
clone size: few
V gene: TRBV6-5

CDR3 protein: CASSSLASGGHLVTQYF
CDR3 DNA: TGTGCCAGCAGCTCCCTGGCCTCAGGGGGCCATCTAGTGACCCAGTACTTC
D gene: TRBD1
J gene: TRBJ2-5
clone size: -
V gene: TRBV7-9

CDR3 protein: CASRGPPRDILSYEQYF
CDR3 DNA: TGTGCCAGCCGAGGCCCTCCCAGGGACATCCTCTCCTACGAGCAGTACTTC
D gene: -
J gene: TRBJ2-7
clone size: once
V gene: TRBV11-2

CDR3 protein: CASSVGQSYEQYF
CDR3 DNA: TGTGCCAGCAGCGTAGGACAGTCCTACGAGCAGTACTTC
D gene: -
J gene: TRBJ2-7
clone size: -
V gene: TRBV9

CDR3 protein: CAISEIRTGPTDTQYF
CDR3 DNA: TGTGCCATCAGTGAAATAAGGACAGGACCCACAGATACGCAGTATTTT
D gene: TRBD1
J gene: TRBJ2-3
clone size: -
V gene: TRBV10-3

CDR3 protein: CASSIEKAVRHGYTF
CDR3 DNA: TGTGCCAGTAGTATAGAAAAGGCTGTCCGGCATGGCTACACCTTC
D gene: -
J gene: TRBJ1-2
clone size: -
V gene: TRBV19

CDR3 protein: CASSLLGDTEAFF
CDR3 DNA: TGTGCCAGCAGTTTATTGGGGGACACTGAAGCTTTCTTT
D gene: -
J gene: TRBJ1-1
clone size: -
V gene: TRBV12-3/TRBV12-4

CDR3 protein: CASSQVGTKTGKAFF
CDR3 DNA: TGTGCCAGCAGCCAAGTGGGGACTAAGACAGGGAAAGCTTTCTTT
D gene: TRBD1
J gene: TRBJ1-1
clone size: -
V gene: TRBV3-1/TRBV3-2

CDR3 protein: CAWSVGHRTGSYEQYF
CDR3 DNA: TGTGCCTGGAGTGTCGGCCACCGGACAGGATCCTACGAGCAGTACTTC
D gene: TRBD1
J gene: TRBJ2-7
clone size: -
V gene: TRBV30

CDR3 protein: CASSYSSTGHRYEQYF
CDR3 DNA: TGTGCCAGCAGTTACTCGTCGACAGGGCACCGCTACGAGCAGTACTTC
D gene: TRBD1
J gene: TRBJ2-7
clone size: -
V gene: TRBV6-5

CDR3 protein: CASSARQGNSPLHF
CDR3 DNA: TGCGCCAGCAGCGCACGGCAGGGCAATTCACCCCTCCACTTT
D gene: -
J gene: TRBJ1-6
clone size: -
V gene: TRBV5-1

CDR3 protein: CASSLSEEGATYEQYF
CDR3 DNA: TGTGCCAGCAGCTTATCCGAGGAGGGGGCTACCTACGAGCAGTACTTC
D gene: -
J gene: TRBJ2-7
clone size: -
V gene: TRBV7-6

CDR3 protein: CASSQSLHRDRGNEKLFF
CDR3 DNA: TGTGCCAGCAGCCAATCGCTCCACCGGGACAGGGGTAATGAAAAACTGTTTTTT
D gene: TRBD1
J gene: TRBJ1-4
clone size: -
V gene: TRBV3-1/TRBV3-2

CDR3 protein: CASSQAGHLNMNTEAFF
CDR3 DNA: TGCGCCAGCAGCCAAGCCGGACACCTAAACATGAACACTGAAGCTTTCTTT
D gene: -
J gene: TRBJ1-1
clone size: -
V gene: TRBV4-3

CDR3 protein: CASGSRLSGGVNEQFF
CDR3 DNA: TGTGCTAGTGGTTCCAGACTAAGCGGGGGGGTGAATGAGCAGTTCTTC
D gene: TRBD2
J gene: TRBJ2-1
clone size: -
V gene: TRBV12-5

CDR3 protein: CASSPFRQGGEKLFF
CDR3 DNA: TGTGCCAGCAGTCCTTTCAGACAGGGAGGTGAAAAACTGTTTTTT
D gene: TRBD1
J gene: TRBJ1-4
clone size: -
V gene: TRBV2

CDR3 protein: CASSEGAARAFGYTF
CDR3 DNA: TGTGCCAGCAGTGAGGGGGCGGCCCGAGCCTTCGGCTACACCTTC
D gene: TRBD1
J gene: TRBJ1-2
clone size: -
V gene: TRBV27

CDR3 protein: CASSLTPAGPRTDTQYF
CDR3 DNA: TGTGCCAGCAGCCTAACTCCAGCGGGCCCCCGCACAGATACGCAGTATTTT
D gene: -
J gene: TRBJ2-3
clone size: -
V gene: TRBV3-1/TRBV3-2

CDR3 protein: CASSVGSHTDTQYF
CDR3 DNA: TGTGCCAGCAGCGTAGGGTCTCACACAGATACGCAGTATTTT
D gene: -
J gene: TRBJ2-3
clone size: -
V gene: TRBV9

CDR3 protein: CASSAFDRGTNEKLFF
CDR3 DNA: TGTGCCAGCAGCGCGTTCGACAGGGGAACTAATGAAAAACTGTTTTTT
D gene: TRBD1
J gene: TRBJ1-4
clone size: -
V gene: TRBV5-6

CDR3 protein: CASDLDRPQETQYF
CDR3 DNA: TGTGCCAGCGATTTGGACAGACCACAAGAGACCCAGTACTTC
D gene: -
J gene: TRBJ2-5
clone size: -
V gene: TRBV6-5

CDR3 protein: CASSFPRTGKADGYTF
CDR3 DNA: TGTGCCAGCAGCTTCCCGCGGACAGGGAAGGCGGATGGCTACACCTTC
D gene: TRBD1
J gene: TRBJ1-2
clone size: -
V gene: TRBV5-4

CDR3 protein: CASSPPSNTQYF
CDR3 DNA: TGTGCCAGCAGCCCTCCTTCGAATACGCAGTATTTT
D gene: -
J gene: TRBJ2-3
clone size: -
V gene: TRBV7-2

CDR3 protein: CASSPYSGAEAFF
CDR3 DNA: TGCGCCAGCAGCCCCTACTCAGGGGCCGAAGCTTTCTTT
D gene: -
J gene: TRBJ1-1
clone size: -
V gene: TRBV5-1

CDR3 protein: CASSPGTSADNEQFF
CDR3 DNA: TGTGCCAGCAGCCCCGGGACTAGCGCCGACAATGAGCAGTTCTTC
D gene: TRBD2
J gene: TRBJ2-1
clone size: few
V gene: TRBV6-5

CDR3 protein: CASRGQENQPQHF
CDR3 DNA: TGTGCCAGCAGGGGGCAGGAGAATCAGCCCCAGCATTTT
D gene: -
J gene: TRBJ1-5
clone size: -
V gene: TRBV6-5

CDR3 protein: CASSVELARNEQFF
CDR3 DNA: TGTGCCAGCAGCGTGGAACTAGCCAGGAATGAGCAGTTCTTC
D gene: -
J gene: TRBJ2-1
clone size: -
V gene: TRBV9

CDR3 protein: CASSLTSRDTEAFF
CDR3 DNA: TGTGCCAGCAGCTTAACGTCCAGGGACACTGAAGCTTTCTTT
D gene: -
J gene: TRBJ1-1
clone size: -
V gene: TRBV5-4

CDR3 protein: CASSLSRGDEQYF
CDR3 DNA: TGTGCCAGCAGTTTAAGCAGGGGAGACGAGCAGTACTTC
D gene: -
J gene: TRBJ2-7
clone size: -
V gene: TRBV27

CDR3 protein: CASSRPREDTEAFF
CDR3 DNA: TGTGCCAGCAGCCGCCCCAGGGAGGACACTGAAGCTTTCTTT
D gene: -
J gene: TRBJ1-1
clone size: -
V gene: TRBV5-4

CDR3 protein: CASRSTGTNSPLHF
CDR3 DNA: TGTGCCAGCAGATCGACAGGGACGAATTCACCCCTCCACTTT
D gene: TRBD1
J gene: TRBJ1-6
clone size: -
V gene: TRBV6-5

CDR3 protein: CATSDPPTDTQYF
CDR3 DNA: TGTGCCACCAGTGACCCCCCCACAGATACGCAGTATTTT
D gene: -
J gene: TRBJ2-3
clone size: -
V gene: TRBV24-1

CDR3 protein: CASSTRTSGGADTQYF
CDR3 DNA: TGTGCCAGCAGCACCCGGACTAGCGGGGGGGCAGATACGCAGTATTTT
D gene: TRBD2
J gene: TRBJ2-3
clone size: -
V gene: TRBV5-4

CDR3 protein: CASSTQGQGRNSPLHF
CDR3 DNA: TGTGCCAGCAGCACCCAAGGACAGGGGAGGAATTCACCCCTCCACTTT
D gene: TRBD1
J gene: TRBJ1-6
clone size: once
V gene: TRBV7-9

CDR3 protein: CASSGGRSSYNSPLHF
CDR3 DNA: TGTGCCAGCAGCGGGGGGCGATCCTCCTATAATTCACCCCTCCACTTT
D gene: -
J gene: TRBJ1-6
clone size: -
V gene: TRBV7-9

CDR3 protein: CASSVGGQGGSPLHF
CDR3 DNA: TGTGCCAGCAGCGTAGGAGGGCAGGGAGGGTCACCCCTCCACTTT
D gene: -
J gene: TRBJ1-6
clone size: -
V gene: TRBV9

CDR3 protein: CASSLGWGSGNTIYF
CDR3 DNA: TGTGCCAGCAGCTTGGGGTGGGGATCTGGAAACACCATATATTTT
D gene: -
J gene: TRBJ1-3
clone size: -
V gene: TRBV5-6

CDR3 protein: CAIMSGLGEKLFF
CDR3 DNA: TGTGCCATCATGTCGGGACTGGGTGAAAAACTGTTTTTT
D gene: -
J gene: TRBJ1-4
clone size: -
V gene: TRBV10-3

CDR3 protein: CASSQGHVLNTEAFF
CDR3 DNA: TGTGCCAGCAGCCAAGGTCACGTCCTTAACACTGAAGCTTTCTTT
D gene: -
J gene: TRBJ1-1
clone size: -
V gene: TRBV3-1/TRBV3-2

CDR3 protein: CASNYGRANTEAFF
CDR3 DNA: TGTGCCAGCAATTACGGACGGGCGAACACTGAAGCTTTCTTT
D gene: -
J gene: TRBJ1-1
clone size: once
V gene: TRBV5-5